This T cell receptor (beta chain) derives from a study of shared clonotypes between healthy human individuals (TCRdb year 2020). Regarding the research as a whole: Two women and a few men aged 18 to 49 years were included in the cohort. Blood TCR repertoires of five healthy adults were deeply sequenced to estimate repertoire size and the extent of clonotype sharing between individuals. Different laboratories and diverse techniques were used to prepare libraries and sequence TCR repertoires, to increase sequencing depth and limit assay-specific biases. Per donor, three plates each were used for CD4 naive and CD4 memory, two for CD8 naive, and one for CD8 memory. Leukapheresis yielded between about 0.9 and 8.9 billion PBMCs per donor.

A word on this clone: It lacks a known antigen. Base qualities are not recorded, but no much larger clone differs from it by a single base.

Trimming at the junction amounts to 8 bases on V and 5 bases on J, and the germline ends lie 10 bases apart. Including cysteine and phenylalanine, the CDR3 has 11 amino acids. Only the CDR3 DNA is retained, 33 bases long and in frame from the first base. CDR1 MDHEN and CDR2 SYDVKM were looked up in the germline V gene. What the study reported, not specific to this receptor: About 4.5% of naive CD4, 3.5% of naive CD8, around 2.3% of memory CD4, and 0.4% of memory CD8 clonotypes were shared across four donors. Rarefaction of sorted-subset datasets indicated incomplete sequencing despite the large sequencing depth. Pairwise subsampling indicated that sequencing depth was expected to affect the degree of clonotype sharing among donors. Because the study included a small number of donors, the genetic and exposure-history diversity represented was limited. Higher generation probabilities were observed for clonotypes shared by all four sorted-subset donors than for non-shared clonotypes. Naive subsets generally had larger estimated clonotype richness than memory subsets did. Sampling was limited to blood, and TCR repertoires in tissue likely differ from TCR repertoires in blood.

TCR CDR3 regions were amplified from genomic DNA by multiplex PCR using the deep immunoSEQ assay. Genomic DNA extracted from each cell subset was distributed evenly over all wells of several immunoSEQ 96-well plates, and each plate served as one replicate. For sorted subsets, about 200 ng genomic DNA, equal to about 30,000 T cell genomes, was loaded into each replicate PCR. Purified libraries were quantified with a Qubit 3.0 fluorometer, sized on a Bioanalyzer 2100, and re-quantified with the KAPA Library Quantification kit. Each immunoSEQ 96-well plate was sequenced on its own single-read 150-cycle Illumina NextSeq 550 flow cell. The published analysis was carried out like this. Because the immunoSEQ output held only junctional sequences and lacked quality scores, the filtering could not match the filtering applied to full-length reads. To assign V/J genes and CDR3, sequences were annotated using PyIR, a Python wrapper for IgBLAST v1.9, with IMGT germline references. Reads were removed for weak V/J assignments (E-value above 1e-6), missing CDR3, stop codons, out-of-frame junctions, or ambiguous translated residues. V3J clonotypes were defined by identical inferred V gene, J gene, and CDR3 amino acid sequence. Percentage overlap between repertoires was computed as shared unique clonotypes divided by the size of the smaller repertoire. Richness of each repertoire was evaluated using RTK rarefaction, the Chao1 estimator, and Recon v2.1 estimates of unobserved clonotypes. Generation probabilities were computed with OLGA for all TCRbeta clonotypes obtained by the gDNA method from a handful of donors. TCRdb stores this immuneACCESS table with in-frame sequences only. Part of the clones is absent; in the studies checked, under half of the shortfall reflects unresolved V genes, and no reason is known for the rest. V, J and clone size were drawn from that table, and D and trimming were deduced from the DNA. This sample is represented by 2 million to 2.5 million clones; roughly 91% of them were singletons. 1.5% to 2% of the sample lies in the top ten.

CD8 naive samples were obtained by positive selection for CCR7 among CD45RO-negative cells, yielding a CD45RA+CCR7+ population from which TemRA cells were excluded. The donors were healthy, HIV-negative adults with no recently reported acute infections or vaccinations. Every donor was a Caucasian adult residing in Nashville, Tennessee, USA. Blood was obtained by leukapheresis, after which PBMCs were separated by Ficoll-Histopaque density gradient centrifugation and cryopreserved in liquid nitrogen vapor phase. Analytical flow cytometry was used to check the purity and quantity of each magnetically sorted T cell population. Genomic DNA was isolated from every sorted fraction and measured by UV absorbance on a Nanodrop 2000c.

Specimen: naive CD8+ T cells from PBMCs. This specimen's cell subset or site label, interpreted: CD45RA+CCR7+. Recombination linked TRBV28 to TRBJ2-7; the D gene may be TRBD1 or TRBD2, since each aligns over 5 bases. This TCR came from a man between 18 and 35 years old in good health. Some clones in this sample may be carry-over from other donors' samples. The nucleotide sequence is given as TGTGCCAGCGAGGGGTCCGACGAGCAGTACTTC. Its protein reads: CASEGSDEQYF. Here the CDR3 is joined to the reference TRBV28 and TRBJ2-7 genes, and the full variable domain is: DVKVTQSSRYLVKRTGEKVFLECVQDMDHENMFWYRQDPGLGLRLIYFSYDVKMKEKGDIPEGYSVSREKKERFSLILESASTNQTSMYLCASEGSDEQYFGPGTRLTVT.